A single sample gave rise to the 25 T cell receptor beta chains below, sequenced in a study of neurological immune-mediated disorders. TCRdb recomputed calls from the 5' RACE reads with MiXCR, one row per CDR3 protein. Of just over 30,000 distinct CDR3 sequences in the sample, approximately 5.2% are singletons; the top ten hold approximately 2.1%. Sequencing was done on a sample of CD4+ T cells from blood. The receptors come from a woman in her forties or fifties in good health.

About this clonotype: This may stem from a read error, because a much larger clone lies one nucleotide away. The chain joins TRBV25-1 to TRBJ1-1; D gene ambiguous. From germline, CDR1 is MGHDK and CDR2 SYGVNS. The CDR3 length is 15 residues. The CDR3 DNA reads as TGTGACAGCAGTGAAAATTCATTAATAATTTCTGAAGCTTTCTTT. Translation: CDSSENSLIISEAFF.

In this sample, this clonotype turned up many times. The CDR3 DNA reads as TGTGCCAGCACTTCGCGCTCTGGGGCCAACGTCCTGACTTTC. This codes for CASTSRSGANVLTF. This rearrangement joins TRBV2 to TRBJ2-6; D uncertain. The CDR3 totals 14 residues. CDR1 and CDR2 (germline): SNHLY, FYNNEI. The ends were cut back, 7 bases at V and 0 bases at J, with 7 bases in the middle.

This clonotype was seen ten or more times. This chain uses TRBV28 with TRBJ1-5, with D maybe TRBD1 (5 bases). The V and J ends lost 7 bases and 7 bases respectively, with 17 bases between them. This CDR3 spans 14 amino acids. Per germline, CDR1 MDHEN and CDR2 SYDVKM. CDR3 coding DNA: TGTGCCAGCACGTCACAGGAACCAGGGCAGCCCCAGCATTTT. Amino acid sequence: CASTSQEPGQPQHF.

This clonotype was seen many times. The chain carries TRBV20-1 and TRBJ1-1; D may be TRBD1 (6 bases). Trimming removed 2 bases at V and 5 bases at J, with 18 bases between. CDR3 length: 15 amino acids. The germline V gene encodes CDR1 DFQATT and CDR2 SNEGSKA (reference sequence). CDR3 loop: CSARSGSKGGTEAFF. CDR3 sequence (DNA): TGCAGTGCTAGATCCGGGAGCAAAGGGGGGACTGAAGCTTTCTTT.

This clonotype was observed at least ten times. V and J are TRBV2 and TRBJ2-3; possible D gene TRBD1, 6 bases. V lost 2 bases to trimming and J lost 2 bases, with 17 bases between them. The CDR3 loop spans 17 amino acids. Germline V gene lookup returns CDR1 SNHLY and CDR2 FYNNEI. The CDR3 loop reads CASSEPRRTGYTDTQYF. The CDR3 bases are TGTGCCAGCAGTGAACCTCGACGAACAGGGTACACAGATACGCAGTATTTT.

This clonotype was recorded many times. The CDR3 loop reads CASSPLAGTEAFF. As DNA, the CDR3 is TGTGCCAGCAGCCCCCTGGCAGGGACTGAAGCTTTCTTT. This chain joins TRBV11-3 and TRBJ1-1; D is possibly TRBD1 (5 bases). The CDR3 length is 13 residues. Germline V gene sequence: CDR1 SGHNT, CDR2 YENEEA. The ends were cut back, 5 bases at V and 5 bases at J, with 12 bases in the middle.

This clonotype was recorded many times. This chain joins TRBV20-1 and TRBJ2-2; 8 bases are a match to TRBD1. Trimming took 3 bases from V and 5 from J; bases not matched to a gene: 11. This CDR3 is 16 amino acids long. CDR1 is DFQATT, CDR2 SNEGSKA, per germline (reference sequence). The CDR3: CSARGTGGWRTGELFF. Here the CDR3 DNA reads TGCAGTGCTAGGGGCACAGGGGGGTGGCGTACCGGGGAGCTGTTTTTT.

This chain links TRBV7-3 with TRBJ2-3; 16 nucleotides match TRBD2. CDR3 length: 16 amino acids. With 5 bases clipped from V and 2 bases from J, the junction kept 1 base outside the gene matches. Germline assignment: CDR1 SGHTA and CDR2 FQGTGA. This CDR3 is CASSGTSGGATDTQYF. The CDR3 nucleotides are TGTGCCAGCAGCGGGACTAGCGGGGGGGCCACAGATACGCAGTATTTT.

This clonotype was seen repeatedly, ten times or more. J is TRBJ2-3 and V is TRBV5-1; 10 bases are shared with TRBD1. CDR3 length equals 19 residues. Trimming took 3 bases from V and 0 from J; bases not matched to a gene: 13. Looked up from germline, CDR1 is SGHRS and CDR2 is YFSETQ. CDR3 in amino acids: CASSSPGTGAPTSTDTQYF. CDR3 nucleotide sequence: TGCGCCAGCAGCTCGCCCGGGACAGGGGCCCCAACTAGCACAGATACGCAGTATTTT. The full variable domain, its missing parts supplied by reference TRBV5-1 and TRBJ2-3, is KAGVTQTPRYLIKTRGQQVTLSCSPISGHRSVSWYQQTPGQGLQFLFEYFSETQRNKGNFPGRFSGRQFSNSRSEMNVSTLELGDSALYLCASSSPGTGAPTSTDTQYFGPGTRLTVL.

This clonotype occurred many times. V usage is TRBV5-1 and J usage is TRBJ1-6, with D possibly TRBD1 on 5 matching bases. The CDR3 has 15 amino acids. With 4 bases removed from V and 7 bases from J, the gap between germline ends came to 15 bases. Germline CDR1 SGHRS, CDR2 YFSETQ. In DNA, the CDR3 is TGCGCCAGCAGCCCACAGGAGCCGGGCAATTCACCCCTCCACTTT. It translates to CASSPQEPGNSPLHF.

The table lists this clonotype with many counts. The J gene is TRBJ2-5, the V gene TRBV20-1; 7 positions match TRBD1. With 6 bases clipped from V and 3 bases from J, the junction kept 4 bases outside the gene matches. The V gene's germline CDR1 is DFQATT and CDR2 SNEGSKA (reference sequence). CDR3 size: 12 residues. Written as DNA, the CDR3 is TGCAGTGCCACCGGACAGGAAGAGACCCAGTACTTC. This translates into CSATGQEETQYF.

This clonotype was detected ten times or more. The chain couples TRBV5-6 to TRBJ1-2, with unresolved D. Germline values: CDR1 SGHDT, CDR2 YYEEEE. The V and J ends lost 4 bases and 0 bases respectively, with 10 bases between them. CDR3 length: 14 amino acids. The DNA for the CDR3 is TGTGCCAGCAGCGGTAGATACCCTAACTATGGCTACACCTTC. It is translated as CASSGRYPNYGYTF.

This clonotype has at least ten counts. The V call is TRBV7-6, the J call TRBJ2-3, with 12 bases fitting TRBD2. The germline V gene encodes CDR1 SGHVS and CDR2 FNYEAQ. Trimming cost V 3 bases and J 4 bases; bases outside gene matches: 5. The CDR3 has 16 amino acids. CDR3 DNA sequence: TGTGCCAGCAGCTTGCGCCCTAGCGGGAGGGCAGATACGCAGTATTTT. Translation: CASSLRPSGRADTQYF.

This clonotype was recorded many times. This chain links TRBV20-1 with TRBJ1-3; the D is unclear. CDR1 is DFQATT, CDR2 SNEGSKA, per germline (reference sequence). The V gene lost 6 bases and the J gene lost 0 bases, with 12 bases spanning the gap. The CDR3 is 14 residues long. In DNA form, the CDR3 reads TGCAGTGCCTGGGCCGAGGCCTCTGGAAACACCATATATTTT. Protein product: CSAWAEASGNTIYF.

This clonotype was picked up many times. The chain is built from TRBV20-1 and TRBJ2-1; a weak D match, TRBD2 (6 bases). With 2 bases removed from V and 10 bases from J, the gap between germline ends came to 18 bases. The V gene's germline CDR1 is DFQATT and CDR2 SNEGSKA (reference sequence). This CDR3 region has 14 residues. The CDR3 protein is CSARYAGPLSEQFF. The CDR3 nucleotides are TGCAGTGCTAGATATGCGGGACCACTCTCGGAGCAGTTCTTC.

The sample holds many counts of this clonotype. The genes are TRBV10-1 and TRBJ2-2; D remains unclear. V was trimmed by 6 bases and J by 4 bases, leaving 12 bases between them. The length of the CDR3 is 14 residues. Germline V gene sequence: CDR1 WNHNN, CDR2 SYGVQD (reference sequence). Written as DNA, the CDR3 is TGCGCCAGCAGGATCCAGAGCCTCACCGGGGAGCTGTTTTTT. Encoded protein: CASRIQSLTGELFF.

This clonotype was detected ten times or more. The chain is built from TRBV20-1 and TRBJ1-4; D call uncertain. Germline V CDR1 and CDR2: DFQATT, SNEGSKA (reference sequence). Trimming took off 4 bases at V and 0 bases at J, with 12 bases between the two ends. This CDR3 has 15 amino acids. The CDR3 loop reads CSATPWNATNEKLFF. DNA of the CDR3: TGCAGTGCTACCCCGTGGAATGCAACTAATGAAAAACTGTTTTTT.

This clonotype was picked up many times. This rearrangement joins TRBV20-1 to TRBJ1-4, with 7 positions matching TRBD1. Germline loops: CDR1 DFQATT, CDR2 SNEGSKA (reference sequence). The CDR3 has 13 residues. Trimming removed 5 bases from V and 8 bases from J; junction bases left unmatched: 8. CDR3 amino acids: CSAGPQGREKLFF. The DNA of the CDR3 is TGCAGTGCTGGGCCACAGGGGCGGGAAAAACTGTTTTTT.

This clonotype came up many times. CDR3 loop: CASSLGGRDRQYGYTF. CDR3 sequence (DNA): TGTGCCAGCAGCTTAGGAGGCCGGGACAGACAATATGGCTACACCTTC. The chain joins TRBV7-9 to TRBJ1-2; 7 nucleotides match TRBD1. The CDR3 is 16 residues long. Looked up from germline, CDR1 is SEHNR and CDR2 is FQNEAQ (reference sequence). Trimming at V came to 1 base and at J to 5 bases, leaving 10 bases not matched to a gene.

This clonotype was counted many times. The V gene is TRBV7-9, the J gene TRBJ1-5; 8 bases are shared with TRBD1. V lost 5 bases to trimming and J lost 3 bases; unmatched junction nucleotides: 3. CDR1 is SEHNR, CDR2 FQNEAQ, per germline (reference sequence). The CDR3 totals 14 residues. CDR3 sequence reads: CASSPDRDNQPQHF. CDR3 coding DNA: TGTGCCAGCAGCCCGGACAGGGACAATCAGCCCCAGCATTTT.

This clonotype was observed many times. The rearrangement joins TRBV10-3 to TRBJ2-3; no definite D call. CDR3 length: 13 residues. The V gene lost 7 bases and the J gene lost 6 bases, with 14 bases spanning the gap. The V gene's germline CDR1 is ENHRY and CDR2 SYGVKD. The CDR3 bases are TGTGCCATCACCAAGATGTTAGCCGATACGCAGTATTTT. Translating gives CAITKMLADTQYF.

This clonotype was found many times. The chain is built from TRBV7-9 and TRBJ1-1; unclear D gene. The CDR3 contains 14 residues. The germline gives CDR1 SEHNR, CDR2 FQNEAQ (reference sequence). The V end lost 3 bases, the J end lost 3 bases, and 11 bases lay between the germline ends. As DNA, the CDR3 is TGTGCCAGCAGCTTTAGCCGGGATTACACTGAAGCTTTCTTT. Protein product: CASSFSRDYTEAFF.

This clonotype was detected many times. The chain couples TRBV16 to TRBJ2-1; no firm D call. The ends were cut back, 4 bases at V and 3 bases at J, with 22 bases in the middle. Germline loops: CDR1 KGHSY, CDR2 FQNENV. This CDR3 region has 18 residues. CDR3 residues: CASSRVEFRTARYNEQFF. CDR3 in DNA: TGTGCCAGCAGCCGTGTGGAGTTTCGGACCGCACGCTACAATGAGCAGTTCTTC.

This clonotype was counted ten times or more. This chain links TRBV15 with TRBJ2-7, with 8 bases lining up with TRBD2. The V segment lost 1 base and the J segment 6 bases; nucleotides outside the gene matches: 5. This CDR3 region has 14 residues. Germline CDR1 is LNHNV and CDR2 is YYDKDF (reference sequence). CDR3 nucleotide sequence: TGTGCCACCAGCAGAGTTAGCGGGACGCGCGAGCAGTACTTC. Amino acids: CATSRVSGTREQYF.

The table lists this clonotype with many counts. CDR3: CSVTRTGETQYF. DNA for the CDR3: TGCAGCGTTACGAGGACCGGAGAGACCCAGTACTTC. J is TRBJ2-5 and V is TRBV29-1, with D unclear. Germline V gene sequence: CDR1 SQVTM, CDR2 ANQGSEA. There are 12 residues in the CDR3. Trimming took off 5 bases at V and 4 bases at J, with 11 bases between the two ends.